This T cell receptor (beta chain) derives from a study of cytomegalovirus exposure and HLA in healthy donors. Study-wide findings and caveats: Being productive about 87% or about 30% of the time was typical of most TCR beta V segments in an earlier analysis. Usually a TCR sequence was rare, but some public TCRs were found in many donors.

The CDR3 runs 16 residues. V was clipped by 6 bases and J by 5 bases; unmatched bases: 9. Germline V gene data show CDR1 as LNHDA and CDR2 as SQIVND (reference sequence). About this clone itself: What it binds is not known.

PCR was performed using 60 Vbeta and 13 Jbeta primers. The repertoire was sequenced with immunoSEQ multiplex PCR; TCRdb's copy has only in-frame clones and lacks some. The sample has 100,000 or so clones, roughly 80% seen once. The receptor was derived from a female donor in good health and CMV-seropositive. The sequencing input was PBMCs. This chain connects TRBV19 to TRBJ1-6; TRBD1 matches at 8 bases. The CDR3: CASRDPGTGDNSPLHF. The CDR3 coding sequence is TGTGCCAGTAGAGACCCCGGGACAGGAGATAATTCACCCCTCCACTTT.